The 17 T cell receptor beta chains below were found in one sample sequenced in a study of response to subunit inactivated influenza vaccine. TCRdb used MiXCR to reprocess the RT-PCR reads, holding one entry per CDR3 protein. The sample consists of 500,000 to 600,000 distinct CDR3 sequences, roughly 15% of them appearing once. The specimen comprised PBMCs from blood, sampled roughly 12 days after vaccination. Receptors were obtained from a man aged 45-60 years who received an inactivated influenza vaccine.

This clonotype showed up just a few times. The CDR3 nucleotides read TGTGCCATTAATAGCGGGGGGGCTTCCTACAATGAGCAGTTCTTC. It is translated as CAINSGGASYNEQFF. The V and J genes are TRBV10-3 and TRBJ2-1; 11 bases are a match to TRBD2. Looked up from germline, CDR1 is ENHRY and CDR2 is SYGVKD. The CDR3 length is 15 residues. V shed 9 bases and J 1 base; nucleotides not matched to a gene: 5.

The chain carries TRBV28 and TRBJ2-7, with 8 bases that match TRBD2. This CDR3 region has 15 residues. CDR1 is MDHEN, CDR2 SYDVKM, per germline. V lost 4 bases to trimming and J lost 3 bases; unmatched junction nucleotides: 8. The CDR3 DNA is TGTGCCAGCAGTTCCCGACTAGCGTCGGGCTACGAGCAGTACTTC. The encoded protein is CASSSRLASGYEQYF.

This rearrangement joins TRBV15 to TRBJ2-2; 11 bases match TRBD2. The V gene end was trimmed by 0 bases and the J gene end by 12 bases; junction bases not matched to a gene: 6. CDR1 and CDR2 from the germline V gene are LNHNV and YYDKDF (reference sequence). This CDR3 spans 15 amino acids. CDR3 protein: CATSRELAGAGKLFF. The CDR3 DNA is TGTGCCACCAGCAGAGAACTAGCGGGAGCAGGGAAGCTGTTTTTT.

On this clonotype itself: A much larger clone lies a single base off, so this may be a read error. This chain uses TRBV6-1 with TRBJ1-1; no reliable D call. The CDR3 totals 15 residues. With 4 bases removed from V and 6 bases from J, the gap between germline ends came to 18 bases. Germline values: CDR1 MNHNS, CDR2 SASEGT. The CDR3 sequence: CASSASAFGRSEAFF. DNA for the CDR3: TGTGCCAGCAGTGCCTCAGCCTTTGGAAGGTCTGAAGCTTTCTTT.

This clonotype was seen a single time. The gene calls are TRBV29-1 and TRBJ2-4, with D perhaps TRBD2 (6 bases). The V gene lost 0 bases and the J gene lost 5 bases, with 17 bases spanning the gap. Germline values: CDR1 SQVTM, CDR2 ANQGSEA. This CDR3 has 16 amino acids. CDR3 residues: CSVEDEGGRAQNIQYF. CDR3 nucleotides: TGCAGCGTTGAAGATGAGGGAGGTAGGGCCCAAAACATTCAGTACTTC.

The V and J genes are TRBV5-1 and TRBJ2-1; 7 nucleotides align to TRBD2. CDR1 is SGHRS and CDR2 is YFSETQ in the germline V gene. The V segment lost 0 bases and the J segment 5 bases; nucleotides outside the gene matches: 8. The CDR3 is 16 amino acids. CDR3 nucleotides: TGCGCCAGCAGCTTGGTCGGCGGGAGAGGGGACAATGAGCAGTTCTTC. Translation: CASSLVGGRGDNEQFF.

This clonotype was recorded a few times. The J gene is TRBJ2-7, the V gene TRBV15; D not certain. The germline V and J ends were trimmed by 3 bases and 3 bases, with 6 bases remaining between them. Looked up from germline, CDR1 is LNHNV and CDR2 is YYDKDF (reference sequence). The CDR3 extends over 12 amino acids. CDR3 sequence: CATSSDHYEQYF. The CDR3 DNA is TGTGCCACCAGCAGCGATCACTACGAGCAGTACTTC.

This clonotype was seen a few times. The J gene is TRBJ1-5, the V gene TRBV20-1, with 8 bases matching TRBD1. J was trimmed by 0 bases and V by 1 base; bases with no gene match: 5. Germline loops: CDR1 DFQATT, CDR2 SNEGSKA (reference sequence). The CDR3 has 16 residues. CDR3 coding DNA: TGCAGTGCTAGAGTAGCAGGGGGCAATAGCAATCAGCCCCAGCATTTT. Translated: CSARVAGGNSNQPQHF.

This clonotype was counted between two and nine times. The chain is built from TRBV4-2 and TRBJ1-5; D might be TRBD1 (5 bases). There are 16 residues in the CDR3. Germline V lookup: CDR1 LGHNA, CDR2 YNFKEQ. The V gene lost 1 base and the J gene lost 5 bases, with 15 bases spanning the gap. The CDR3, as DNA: TGTGCCAGCAGCCAAGTGTCGGCGGGGGTTTATCAGCCCCAGCATTTT. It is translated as CASSQVSAGVYQPQHF.

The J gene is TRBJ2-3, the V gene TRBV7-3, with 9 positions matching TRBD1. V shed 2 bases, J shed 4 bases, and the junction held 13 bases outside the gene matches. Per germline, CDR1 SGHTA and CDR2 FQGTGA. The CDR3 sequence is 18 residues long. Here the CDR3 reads CASSLASGTGSGADTQYF. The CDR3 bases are TGTGCCAGCAGCTTAGCTTCCGGGACAGGGAGTGGAGCAGATACGCAGTATTTT.

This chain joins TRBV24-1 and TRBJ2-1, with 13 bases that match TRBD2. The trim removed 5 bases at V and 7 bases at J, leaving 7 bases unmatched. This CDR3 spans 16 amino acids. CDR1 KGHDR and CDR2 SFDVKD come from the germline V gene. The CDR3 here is CATSGWGTSGKNEQFF. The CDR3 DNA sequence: TGTGCCACCAGTGGATGGGGGACTAGCGGGAAAAATGAGCAGTTCTTC.

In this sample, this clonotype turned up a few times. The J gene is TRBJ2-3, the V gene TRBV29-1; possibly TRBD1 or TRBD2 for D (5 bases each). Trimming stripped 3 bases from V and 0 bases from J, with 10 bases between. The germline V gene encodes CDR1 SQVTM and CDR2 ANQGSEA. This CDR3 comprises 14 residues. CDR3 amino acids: CSVDSGASTDTQYF. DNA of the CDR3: TGCAGCGTTGATTCCGGGGCGAGCACAGATACGCAGTATTTT.

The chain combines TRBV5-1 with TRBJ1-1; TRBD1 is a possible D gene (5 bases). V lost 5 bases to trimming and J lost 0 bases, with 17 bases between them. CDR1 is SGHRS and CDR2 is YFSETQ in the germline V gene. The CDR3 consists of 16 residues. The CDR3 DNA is TGCGCCAGCAGAGAGGGGAGCGGCCTCATGAACACTGAAGCTTTCTTT. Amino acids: CASREGSGLMNTEAFF.

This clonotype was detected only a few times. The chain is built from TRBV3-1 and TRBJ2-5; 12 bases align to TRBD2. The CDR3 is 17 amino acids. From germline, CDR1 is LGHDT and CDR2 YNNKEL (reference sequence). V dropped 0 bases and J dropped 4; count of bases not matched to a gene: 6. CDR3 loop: CASSQDWASGGAETQYF. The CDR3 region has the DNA TGTGCCAGCAGCCAAGACTGGGCTAGCGGGGGGGCAGAGACCCAGTACTTC.

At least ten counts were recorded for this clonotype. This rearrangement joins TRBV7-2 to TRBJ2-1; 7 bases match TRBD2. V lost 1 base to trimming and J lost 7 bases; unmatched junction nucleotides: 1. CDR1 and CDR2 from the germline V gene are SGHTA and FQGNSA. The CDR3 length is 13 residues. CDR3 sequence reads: CASSLDGGNEQFF. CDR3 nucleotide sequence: TGTGCCAGCAGCTTAGACGGGGGGAATGAGCAGTTCTTC.

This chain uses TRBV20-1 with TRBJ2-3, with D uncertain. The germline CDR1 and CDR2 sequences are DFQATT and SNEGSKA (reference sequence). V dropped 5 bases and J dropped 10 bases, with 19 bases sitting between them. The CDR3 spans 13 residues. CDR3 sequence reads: CSASDGPGDPQYF. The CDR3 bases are TGCAGTGCTTCGGACGGACCAGGAGACCCGCAGTATTTT.

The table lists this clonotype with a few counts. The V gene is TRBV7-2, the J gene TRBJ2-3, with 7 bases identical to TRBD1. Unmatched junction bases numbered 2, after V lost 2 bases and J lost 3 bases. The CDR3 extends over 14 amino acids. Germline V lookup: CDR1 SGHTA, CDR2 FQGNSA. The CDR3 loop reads CASSLWDRTDTQYF. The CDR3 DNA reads TGTGCCAGCAGCTTATGGGACAGAACAGATACGCAGTATTTT.